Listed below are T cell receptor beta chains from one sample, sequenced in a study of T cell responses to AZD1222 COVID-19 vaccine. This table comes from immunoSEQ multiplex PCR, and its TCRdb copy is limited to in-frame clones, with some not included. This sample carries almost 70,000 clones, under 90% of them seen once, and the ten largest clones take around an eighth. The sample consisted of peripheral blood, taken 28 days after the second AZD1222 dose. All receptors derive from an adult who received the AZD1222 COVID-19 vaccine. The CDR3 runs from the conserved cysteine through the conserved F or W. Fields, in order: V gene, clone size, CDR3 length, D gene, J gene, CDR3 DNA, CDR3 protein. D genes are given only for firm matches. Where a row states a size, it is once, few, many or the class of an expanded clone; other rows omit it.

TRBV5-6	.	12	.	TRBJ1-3	TGTGCCAGCAGCTTGTATGGAAACACCATATATTTT	CASSLYGNTIYF
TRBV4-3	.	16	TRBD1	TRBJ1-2	TGCGCCAGCAGCCAAGAGGGGACAGGGGATAACTATGGCTACACCTTC	CASSQEGTGDNYGYTF
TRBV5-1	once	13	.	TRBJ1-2	TGCGCCAGCAGCGACTACCCGGGGGGGAGCTACACCTTC	CASSDYPGGSYTF
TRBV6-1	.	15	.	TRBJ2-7	TGTGCCAGCAGTACCCGGGACCGTTTTCCCTACGAGCAGTACTTC	CASSTRDRFPYEQYF
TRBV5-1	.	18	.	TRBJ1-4	TGCGCCAGCAGCATGCCCTCCAATCGGGTTGCAACTAATGAAAAACTGTTTTTT	CASSMPSNRVATNEKLFF
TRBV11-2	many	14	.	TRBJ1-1	TGTGCCAGCAGCTCCCCCTCGACCGGTTCAAAAGCTTTCTTT	CASSSPSTGSKAFF
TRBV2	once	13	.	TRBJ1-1	TGTGCCAGCAGGCGACGACAGAACACTGAAGCTTTCTTT	CASRRRQNTEAFF
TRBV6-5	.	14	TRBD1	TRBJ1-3	TGTGCCAGCAGTTACCAGGGGGCCGGAAACACCATATATTTT	CASSYQGAGNTIYF
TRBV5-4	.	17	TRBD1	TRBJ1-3	TGTGCCAGCAGCGGAGGGACAGTTCAGAGCTCTGGAAACACCATATATTTT	CASSGGTVQSSGNTIYF
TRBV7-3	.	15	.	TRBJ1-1	TGTGCCAGCAGCTTAAACCCGACAGGAATGAATGAAGCTTTCTTT	CASSLNPTGMNEAFF
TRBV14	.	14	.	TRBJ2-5	TGTGCCAGCAGCCAAGATTGGCTATCCGGGACCCAGTACTTC	CASSQDWLSGTQYF
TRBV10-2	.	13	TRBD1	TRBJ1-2	TGCGCCACGGAGACAGGGGGGAGCTATGGCTACACCTTC	CATETGGSYGYTF
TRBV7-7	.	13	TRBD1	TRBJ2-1	TGTGCTAGCAGCCGAGGGACAGCCCATGAGCAGTTCTTC	CASSRGTAHEQFF
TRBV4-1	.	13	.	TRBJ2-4	TGCGCCAGCAGCGGGGAGCGGAGAGGCATTCAGTACTTC	CASSGERRGIQYF
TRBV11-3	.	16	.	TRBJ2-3	TGTGCCAGCAGCCCCGGGATAAATCCCGACACAGATACGCAGTATTTT	CASSPGINPDTDTQYF
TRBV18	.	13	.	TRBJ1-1	TGTGCCAGCTCACCCCGGACGGAAAACGAAGCTTTCTTT	CASSPRTENEAFF
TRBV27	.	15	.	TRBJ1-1	TGTGCCAGCAGTTTGGGGCCTCGCGTGAACACTGAAGCTTTCTTT	CASSLGPRVNTEAFF
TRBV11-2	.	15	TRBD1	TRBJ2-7	TGTGCCAGCAGCGTAACAGGGGGCCACTCCTACGAGCAGTACTTC	CASSVTGGHSYEQYF
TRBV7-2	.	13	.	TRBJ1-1	TGTGCCAGCAGCCCGCAGACAGAATTTGAAGCTTTCTTT	CASSPQTEFEAFF
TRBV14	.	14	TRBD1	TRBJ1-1	TGTGCCAGCAGCGCTCCGGACAGGGTCACTGAAGCTTTCTTT	CASSAPDRVTEAFF
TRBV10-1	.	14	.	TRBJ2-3	TGCGCCAGCAGTGACTCTTCGTATGCAGATACGCAGTATTTT	CASSDSSYADTQYF
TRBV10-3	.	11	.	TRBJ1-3	TGTGCCATCAGTTCTGGAAACACCATATATTTT	CAISSGNTIYF
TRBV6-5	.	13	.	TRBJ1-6	TGTGCCACGTGGCGGGCGAGGAATTCACCCCTCCACTTT	CATWRARNSPLHF
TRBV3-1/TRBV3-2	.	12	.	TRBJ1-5	TGTGCCAGTTCCCAGGGTACCCAGCCCCAGCATTTT	CASSQGTQPQHF
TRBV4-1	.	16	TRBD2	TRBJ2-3	TGCGCCAGCAGCCCTTATAGCGGGGGGGGCACAGATACGCAGTATTTT	CASSPYSGGGTDTQYF
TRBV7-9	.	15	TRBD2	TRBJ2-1	TGTGCCAGCAGCTCTAGACTAGCGGGGGGCCATGAGCAGTTCTTC	CASSSRLAGGHEQFF
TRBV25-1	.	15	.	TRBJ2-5	TGTGCCAGCAGTCCACCCCCGACAGGTTTGGGGACCCAGTACTTC	CASSPPPTGLGTQYF
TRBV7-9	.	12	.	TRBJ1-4	TGTGCCAGCAGGTCAACTAATGAAAAACTGTTTTTT	CASRSTNEKLFF
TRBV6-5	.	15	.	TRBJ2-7	TGTGCCAGCAGTAAGGGGCGGGACGGTGCCTACGAGCAGTACTTC	CASSKGRDGAYEQYF
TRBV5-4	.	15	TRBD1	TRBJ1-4	TGTGCCAGCAGCAAAATGGGGACAGTTAATGAAAAACTGTTTTTT	CASSKMGTVNEKLFF
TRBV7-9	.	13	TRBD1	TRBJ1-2	TGTGCCAGCACCAAGGACAGGGGATTTGGCTACACCTTC	CASTKDRGFGYTF
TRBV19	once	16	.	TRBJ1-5	TGTGCCAGTAGTATAGCGGCGGGGGTTAGCAATCAGCCCCAGCATTTT	CASSIAAGVSNQPQHF
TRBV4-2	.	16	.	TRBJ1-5	TGTGCCAGCAGCCAAGTGAGCTTGGGAGAAAGTCAGCCCCAGCATTTT	CASSQVSLGESQPQHF
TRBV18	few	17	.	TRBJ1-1	TGTGCCAGCTCACCACTCGGGGCCGAAATCATGAACACTGAAGCTTTCTTT	CASSPLGAEIMNTEAFF
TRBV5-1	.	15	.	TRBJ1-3	TGCGCCAGCAGCTTGGCCTTCGGGTCTGGAAACACCATATATTTT	CASSLAFGSGNTIYF
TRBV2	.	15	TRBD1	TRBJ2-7	TGTGCCAGCAACAAGGACCAGGGGGTCGCCTACGAGCAGTACTTC	CASNKDQGVAYEQYF
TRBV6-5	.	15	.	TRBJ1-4	TGTGCCAGCAGTTACTTGGGGGCTTTGGGTGAAAAACTGTTTTTT	CASSYLGALGEKLFF
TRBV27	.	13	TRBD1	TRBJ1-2	TGTGCCAGCAGCCGGACAGGGGAATATGGCTACACCTTC	CASSRTGEYGYTF
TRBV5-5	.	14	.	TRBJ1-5	TGTGCCAGCAGCTTGGTAGGTAGCAATCAGCCCCAGCATTTT	CASSLVGSNQPQHF
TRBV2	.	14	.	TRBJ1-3	TGTGCCAGCAGGGAACTACGCTCTGGAAACACCATATATTTT	CASRELRSGNTIYF
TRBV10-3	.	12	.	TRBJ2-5	TGTGCCATCAGAGCGGAAAGGGAGACCCAGTACTTC	CAIRAERETQYF
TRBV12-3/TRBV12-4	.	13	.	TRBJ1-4	TGTGCCAGCAGTTTAGGAGGAGATGAAAAACTGTTTTTT	CASSLGGDEKLFF
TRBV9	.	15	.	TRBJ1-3	TGTGCCAGCAGCGCCACCCTAGGGGTGGGAAACACCATATATTTT	CASSATLGVGNTIYF
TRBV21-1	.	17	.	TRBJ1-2	TGTGCCAGCAGCAAAGCGGGGCCCGGGACAGGCGTATGTGGCTACACCTTC	CASSKAGPGTGVCGYTF
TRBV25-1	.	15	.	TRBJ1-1	TGTGCCAGCAGTGATTCGGCAGACTGGAACACTGAAGCTTTCTTT	CASSDSADWNTEAFF
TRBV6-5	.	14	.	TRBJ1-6	TGTGCCAGCAGCCCCCTGGGGTCAGCTTCACCCCTCCACTTT	CASSPLGSASPLHF
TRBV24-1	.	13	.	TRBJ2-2	TGTGCCACCAGAATGGGGAACACCGGGGAGCTGTTTTTT	CATRMGNTGELFF
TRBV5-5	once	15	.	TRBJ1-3	TGTGCCAGCAGCTTGCGCCACCTCTCTGGAAACACCATATATTTT	CASSLRHLSGNTIYF
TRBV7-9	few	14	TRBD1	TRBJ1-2	TGTGCCAGCAGGCCAGACAGGGGAGTCTATGGCTACACCTTC	CASRPDRGVYGYTF
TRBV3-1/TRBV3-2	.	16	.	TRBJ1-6	TGTGCCAGCAGCCCCCTCCCGGAGGGCCTGGGTTCACCCCTCCACTTT	CASSPLPEGLGSPLHF
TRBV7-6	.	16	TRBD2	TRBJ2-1	TGTGCCAGCAGCTCCCACCCAGCGGGGGGGTACAATGAGCAGTTCTTC	CASSSHPAGGYNEQFF
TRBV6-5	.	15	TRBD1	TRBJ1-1	TGTGCCAGCGGATCCGATCCACCAGGGGGCTCTGAAGCTTTCTTT	CASGSDPPGGSEAFF
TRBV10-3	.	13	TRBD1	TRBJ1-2	TGTGCCATCAGTCCCGACAGGGGTCATGGCTACACCTTC	CAISPDRGHGYTF
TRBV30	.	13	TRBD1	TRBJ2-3	TGTGCCCGAAGGAGGCAGGGGGAAGATACGCAGTATTTT	CARRRQGEDTQYF
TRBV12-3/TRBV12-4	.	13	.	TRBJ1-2	TGTGCCAGCAGTGTACAGGGAGTCTATGGCTACACCTTC	CASSVQGVYGYTF
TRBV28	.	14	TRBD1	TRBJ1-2	TGTGCCAGCTTAGTCGGGGCTAGGGGGCACGGCTACACCTTC	CASLVGARGHGYTF
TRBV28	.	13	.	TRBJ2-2	TGTGCCAGCCGCTGGGGGTATCCCGGGGAGCTGTTTTTT	CASRWGYPGELFF